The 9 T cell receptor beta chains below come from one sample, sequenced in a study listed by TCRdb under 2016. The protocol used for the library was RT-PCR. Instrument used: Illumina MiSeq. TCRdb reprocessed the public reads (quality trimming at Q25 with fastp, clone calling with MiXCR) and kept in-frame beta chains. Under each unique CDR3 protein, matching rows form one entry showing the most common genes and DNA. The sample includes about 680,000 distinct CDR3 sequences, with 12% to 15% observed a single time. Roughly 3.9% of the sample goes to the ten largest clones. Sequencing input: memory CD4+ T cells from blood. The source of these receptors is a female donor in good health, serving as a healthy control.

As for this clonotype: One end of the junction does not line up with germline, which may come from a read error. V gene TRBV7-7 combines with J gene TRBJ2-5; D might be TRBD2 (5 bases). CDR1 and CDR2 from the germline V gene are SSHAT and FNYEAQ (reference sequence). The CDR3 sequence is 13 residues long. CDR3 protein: CASSLASSETQYF. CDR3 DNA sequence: TGTGCTAGCAGCTTGGCTAGCAGTGAGACCCAGTACTTC.

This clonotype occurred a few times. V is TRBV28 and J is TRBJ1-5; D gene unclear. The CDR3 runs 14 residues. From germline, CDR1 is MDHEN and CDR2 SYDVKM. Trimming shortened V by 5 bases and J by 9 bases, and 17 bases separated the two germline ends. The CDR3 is CASSPDPDGVPQHF. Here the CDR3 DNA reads TGTGCCAGCAGTCCGGACCCCGACGGCGTGCCCCAGCATTTT.

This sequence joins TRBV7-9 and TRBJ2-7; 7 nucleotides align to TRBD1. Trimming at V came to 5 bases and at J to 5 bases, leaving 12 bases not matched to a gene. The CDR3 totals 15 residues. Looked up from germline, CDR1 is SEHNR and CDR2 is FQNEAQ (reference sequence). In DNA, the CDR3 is TGTGCCAGCAGCCCCAGACAGGGTGGGAGTGACGAGCAGTACTTC. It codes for CASSPRQGGSDEQYF.

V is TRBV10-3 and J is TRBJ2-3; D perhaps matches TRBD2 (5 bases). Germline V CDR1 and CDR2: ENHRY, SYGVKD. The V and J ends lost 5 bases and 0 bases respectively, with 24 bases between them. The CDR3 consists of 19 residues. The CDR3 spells CAISPPRADGALSTDTQYF. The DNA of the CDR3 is TGTGCCATCAGTCCCCCGAGAGCGGACGGAGCGCTAAGCACAGATACGCAGTATTTT.

The CDR3 coding sequence is TGCGCCAGCAGTCCCGGGACTAGCGAGTACGAGCAGTACTTC. This codes for CASSPGTSEYEQYF. The genes are TRBV5-1 and TRBJ2-7; 10 bases align to TRBD2. CDR3 length equals 14 residues. V was pared by 5 bases and J by 4 bases, with 6 bases of the junction left unmatched. Germline-derived CDR1 and CDR2 are SGHRS and YFSETQ. The whole variable domain, filled in from reference TRBV5-1 and TRBJ2-7, reads KAGVTQTPRYLIKTRGQQVTLSCSPISGHRSVSWYQQTPGQGLQFLFEYFSETQRNKGNFPGRFSGRQFSNSRSEMNVSTLELGDSALYLCASSPGTSEYEQYFGPGTRLTVT.

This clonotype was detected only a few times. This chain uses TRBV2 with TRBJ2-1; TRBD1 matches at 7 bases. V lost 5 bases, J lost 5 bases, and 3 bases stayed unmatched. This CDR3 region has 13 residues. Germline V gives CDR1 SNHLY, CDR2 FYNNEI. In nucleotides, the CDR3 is TGTGCCAGCAGTACCGACAGGGACAATGAGCAGTTCTTC. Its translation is CASSTDRDNEQFF. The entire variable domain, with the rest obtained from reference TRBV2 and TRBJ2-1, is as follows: EPEVTQTPSHQVTQMGQEVILRCVPISNHLYFYWYRQILGQKVEFLVSFYNNEISEKSEIFDDQFSVERPDGSNFTLKIRSTKLEDSAMYFCASSTDRDNEQFFGPGTRLTVL.

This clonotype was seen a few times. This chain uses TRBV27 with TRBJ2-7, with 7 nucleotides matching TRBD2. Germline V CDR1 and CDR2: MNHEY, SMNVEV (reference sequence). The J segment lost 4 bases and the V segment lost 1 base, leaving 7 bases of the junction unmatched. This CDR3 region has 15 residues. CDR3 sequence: CASSLYPGTTYEQYF. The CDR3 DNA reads TGTGCCAGCAGTTTATATCCCGGGACTACGTACGAGCAGTACTTC.

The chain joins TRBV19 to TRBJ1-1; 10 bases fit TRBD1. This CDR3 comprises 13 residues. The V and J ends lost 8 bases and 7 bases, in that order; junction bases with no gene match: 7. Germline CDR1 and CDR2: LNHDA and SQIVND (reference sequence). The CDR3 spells CASLTGGADEAFF. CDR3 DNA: TGTGCCAGTTTGACAGGGGGCGCGGATGAAGCTTTCTTT.

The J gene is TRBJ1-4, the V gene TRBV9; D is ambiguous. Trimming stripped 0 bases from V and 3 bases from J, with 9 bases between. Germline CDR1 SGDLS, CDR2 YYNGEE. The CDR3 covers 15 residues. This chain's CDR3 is CASSVEPGANEKLFF. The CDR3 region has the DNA TGTGCCAGCAGCGTAGAGCCAGGAGCTAATGAAAAACTGTTTTTT.